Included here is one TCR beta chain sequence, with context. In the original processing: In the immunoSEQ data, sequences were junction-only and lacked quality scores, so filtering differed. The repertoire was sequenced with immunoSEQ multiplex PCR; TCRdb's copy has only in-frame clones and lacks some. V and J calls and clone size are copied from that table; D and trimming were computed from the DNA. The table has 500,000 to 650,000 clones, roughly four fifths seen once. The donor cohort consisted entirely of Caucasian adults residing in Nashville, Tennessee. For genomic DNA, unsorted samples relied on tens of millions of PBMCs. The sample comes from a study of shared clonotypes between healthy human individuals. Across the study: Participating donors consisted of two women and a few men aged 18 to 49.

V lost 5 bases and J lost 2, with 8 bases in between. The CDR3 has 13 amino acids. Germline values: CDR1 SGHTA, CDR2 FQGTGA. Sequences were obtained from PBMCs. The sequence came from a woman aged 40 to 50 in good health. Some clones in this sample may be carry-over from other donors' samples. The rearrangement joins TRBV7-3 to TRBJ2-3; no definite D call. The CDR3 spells CASSPVPTDTQYF. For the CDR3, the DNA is TGTGCCAGCAGCCCGGTGCCCACAGATACGCAGTATTTT.